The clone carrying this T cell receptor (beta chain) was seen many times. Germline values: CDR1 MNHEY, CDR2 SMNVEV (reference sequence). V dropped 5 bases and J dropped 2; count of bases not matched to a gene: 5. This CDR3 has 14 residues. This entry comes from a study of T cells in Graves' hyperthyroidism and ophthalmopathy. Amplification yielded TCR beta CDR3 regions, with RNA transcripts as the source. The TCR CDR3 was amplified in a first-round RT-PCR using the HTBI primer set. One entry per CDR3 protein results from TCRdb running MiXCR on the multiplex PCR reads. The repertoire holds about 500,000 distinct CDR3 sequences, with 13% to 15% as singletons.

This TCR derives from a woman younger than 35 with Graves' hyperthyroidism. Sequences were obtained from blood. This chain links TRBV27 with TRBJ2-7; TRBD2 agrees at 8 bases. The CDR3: CASSVSLAAYEQYF. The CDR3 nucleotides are TGTGCCAGCAGTGTCTCACTAGCGGCCTACGAGCAGTACTTC.